The next 28 T cell receptor beta chains were all read from a single sample in a study of radiation and T cells in renal cell carcinoma. Time point here: blood 2 weeks post-SBRT. Regarding treatment: 15 Gy SBRT to primary tumor, nephrectomy 4 weeks later. Method: immunoSEQ multiplex PCR; TCRdb's copy keeps in-frame clones and lacks some. Of some 60,000 clones in the sample, around 76% are singletons; the top ten hold roughly 6.1%. The sequences come from blood, collected from a patient whose treatment included radiotherapy and nephrectomy. The receptors here all came from a man in his sixties with renal cell carcinoma.

This clone was picked up a small number of times. The chain links TRBV10-3 to TRBJ1-1; no reliable D call. The CDR3 sequence is 13 residues long. Germline V lookup: CDR1 ENHRY, CDR2 SYGVKD. V shed 4 bases and J shed 0 bases, with 6 bases lying between them. CDR3 loop: CAISAGMNTEAFF. The CDR3 DNA is TGTGCCATCAGTGCAGGTATGAACACTGAAGCTTTCTTT.

The chain links TRBV19 to TRBJ1-2, with 11 nucleotides matching TRBD1. V shed 7 bases, J shed 8 bases, and the junction held 12 bases outside the gene matches. The CDR3 has 15 residues. Germline V gene data show CDR1 as LNHDA and CDR2 as SQIVND (reference sequence). The DNA of the CDR3 is TGTGCCAGTAATTCCGCCGGGACAGGGGGGAGCGGCTACACCTTC. It encodes CASNSAGTGGSGYTF.

The chain recombines TRBV5-6 with TRBJ2-2; D unclear. This CDR3 is 16 amino acids long. V was shortened by 0 bases and J by 2 bases, with 11 bases between the two germline ends. Germline V lookup: CDR1 SGHDT, CDR2 YYEEEE. This CDR3 reads CASSLEIGYNTGELFF. The CDR3 region has the DNA TGTGCCAGCAGCTTGGAGATAGGCTATAACACCGGGGAGCTGTTTTTT.

The chain recombines TRBV7-3 with TRBJ2-1; TRBD2 might be the D (6 bases). V shed 2 bases and J shed 9 bases, with 14 bases lying between them. The CDR3 extends over 14 amino acids. Germline V gene data show CDR1 as SGHTA and CDR2 as FQGTGA. For the CDR3, the DNA is TGTGCCAGCAGCTTAGCCGGAGGGCCCAGTGAGCAGTTCTTC. Its protein is CASSLAGGPSEQFF. The entire variable domain, with the rest obtained from reference TRBV7-3 and TRBJ2-1, is as follows: GAGVSQTPSNKVTEKGKYVELRCDPISGHTALYWYRQSLGQGPEFLIYFQGTGAADDSGLPNDRFFAVRPEGSVSTLKIQRTERGDSAVYLCASSLAGGPSEQFFGPGTRLTVL.

The CDR3: CASSQPERAGHGYTF. The CDR3 coding sequence is TGCGCCAGCAGCCAACCCGAACGGGCAGGGCATGGCTACACCTTC. This sequence joins TRBV4-1 and TRBJ1-2, with D possibly matching TRBD1 (5 bases). The germline CDR1 and CDR2 sequences are MGHRA and YSYEKL. Deletions cut 2 bases from V and 6 bases from J, with 16 bases between. The CDR3 is 15 amino acids.

This rearrangement joins TRBV10-2 to TRBJ1-1; 9 bases match TRBD1. Trimming at V came to 1 base and at J to 3 bases, leaving 3 bases not matched to a gene. The CDR3 contains 15 residues. Germline CDR1 WSHSY, CDR2 SAAADI. The chain's CDR3 is CASSEWTGEDTEAFF. Here the CDR3 DNA reads TGCGCCAGCAGTGAGTGGACAGGGGAGGACACTGAAGCTTTCTTT.

The V and J genes are TRBV30 and TRBJ1-2, with 9 nucleotides matching TRBD1. With V trimmed by 3 bases and J by 1 base, 3 bases remained unmatched. Germline V CDR1 and CDR2: GTSNPN, SVGIG (reference sequence). This CDR3 is built from 14 residues. CDR3 sequence (DNA): TGTGCCTGGAGGATGGGACAGGGTAACTATGGCTACACCTTC. It codes for CAWRMGQGNYGYTF. The full variable domain, in which reference TRBV30 and TRBJ1-2 provide the parts outside the CDR3, is SQTIHQWPATLVQPVGSPLSLECTVEGTSNPNLYWYRQAAGRGLQLLFYSVGIGQISSEVPQNLSASRPQDRQFILSSKKLLLSDSGFYLCAWRMGQGNYGYTFGSGTRLTVV.

This chain uses TRBV28 with TRBJ2-1; D remains unclear. The CDR3 extends over 12 amino acids. Germline CDR1 and CDR2: MDHEN and SYDVKM. V was trimmed by 6 bases and J by 4 bases, leaving 7 bases between them. In DNA, the CDR3 is TGTGCCAGCAGACTACGTTACAATGAGCAGTTCTTC. It specifies CASRLRYNEQFF.

The chain has TRBV7-9 and TRBJ2-3; D may be TRBD2 (6 bases). The CDR3 contains 19 residues. V was cut by 3 bases and J by 2 bases, with 24 bases left in between. Looked up from germline, CDR1 is SEHNR and CDR2 is FQNEAQ (reference sequence). Here the CDR3 reads CASSFSTQGLLLPTDTQYF. CDR3 nucleotides: TGTGCCAGCAGCTTTAGTACCCAGGGACTCCTCCTTCCCACAGATACGCAGTATTTT.

This chain joins TRBV5-1 and TRBJ1-1, with 10 bases that match TRBD1. Germline-derived CDR1 and CDR2 are SGHRS and YFSETQ. J lost 1 base, V lost 5 bases, and 14 bases had no gene match. This CDR3 region has 18 residues. As DNA, the CDR3 is TGCGCCAGCAGGTCGGTAGGGACAGGGGTTTACGGGAACACTGAAGCTTTCTTT. Translated: CASRSVGTGVYGNTEAFF.

CDR3 in amino acids: CASSLHRDGEQFF. CDR3 DNA: TGTGCCAGCAGTCTCCACAGGGACGGTGAGCAGTTCTTC. The V and J genes are TRBV27 and TRBJ2-1, with a weak D call TRBD1 (6 bases). CDR3 length equals 13 residues. CDR1 is MNHEY, CDR2 SMNVEV, per germline (reference sequence). With 5 bases removed from V and 9 bases from J, the gap between germline ends came to 14 bases.

This clone was recorded a few times. CDR3 DNA sequence: TGTGCCAGTAGTATAGGAGCAGGACACGGCGAGCAGTACGTC. The encoded protein is CASSIGAGHGEQYV. V is TRBV19 and J is TRBJ2-7, with D possibly being TRBD1 (5 bases). CDR3 length equals 14 residues. The V end was cut by 1 base, the J end by 6 bases, with 13 bases between. The germline CDR1 and CDR2 sequences are LNHDA and SQIVND (reference sequence).

The J gene is TRBJ1-1, the V gene TRBV13; D may be TRBD1 (6 bases). CDR3 length: 14 amino acids. The ends were cut back, 5 bases at V and 7 bases at J, with 17 bases in the middle. The germline gives CDR1 PRHDT, CDR2 FYEKMQ (reference sequence). The CDR3 loop reads CASSLRNRDYEAFF. The DNA for the CDR3 is TGTGCCAGCAGCCTACGAAACAGGGACTATGAAGCTTTCTTT.

The genes are TRBV5-6 and TRBJ1-4, with D possibly TRBD1 on 5 matching bases. Trimming removed 0 bases at V and 7 bases at J, with 13 bases between. From germline, CDR1 is SGHDT and CDR2 YYEEEE. The CDR3 contains 15 residues. The CDR3 spells CASSLAGQLGEKLFF. In DNA form, the CDR3 reads TGTGCCAGCAGCTTGGCAGGGCAGTTAGGTGAAAAACTGTTTTTT.

The gene calls are TRBV7-2 and TRBJ1-1; tentatively, D is TRBD1 (5 bases). Trimming took 5 bases from V and 1 from J, leaving 8 bases between them. Germline assignment: CDR1 SGHTA and CDR2 FQGNSA. The CDR3 runs to 13 residues. DNA of the CDR3: TGTGCCAGCAGCGGACACCCGAACACTGAAGCTTTCTTT. Amino acid sequence: CASSGHPNTEAFF.

About this clone: In the same sample, other DNA sequences code for this CDR3. The gene calls are TRBV30 and TRBJ1-2; D is ambiguous. The CDR3 sequence is 12 residues long. The germline V gene has CDR1 GTSNPN and CDR2 SVGIG (reference sequence). V was cut by 3 bases and J by 5 bases, with 10 bases left in between. Written as DNA, the CDR3 is TGTGCCTGGAGCGTAGAGAGGTATGGCTACACCTTC. This codes for CAWSVERYGYTF.

The CDR3 sequence: CAWSFSRPSTDTQYF. The CDR3, as DNA: TGTGCCTGGAGTTTTTCTCGGCCGTCCACAGATACGCAGTATTTT. This sequence joins TRBV30 and TRBJ2-3; D is undetermined. The germline CDR1 and CDR2 sequences are GTSNPN and SVGIG (reference sequence). Trimming left V 2 bases short and J 2 bases short, with 14 bases between. This CDR3 region has 15 residues. The entire variable domain, with the rest obtained from reference TRBV30 and TRBJ2-3, is as follows: SQTIHQWPATLVQPVGSPLSLECTVEGTSNPNLYWYRQAAGRGLQLLFYSVGIGQISSEVPQNLSASRPQDRQFILSSKKLLLSDSGFYLCAWSFSRPSTDTQYFGPGTRLTVL.

V and J are TRBV28 and TRBJ1-2; tentative D call: TRBD1 (5 bases). Per germline, CDR1 MDHEN and CDR2 SYDVKM. V dropped 5 bases and J dropped 0 bases, with 13 bases sitting between them. This CDR3 is built from 15 residues. CDR3 sequence reads: CASSITGRTNYGYTF. The DNA of the CDR3 is TGTGCCAGCAGTATTACGGGACGTACTAACTATGGCTACACCTTC.

The rearrangement joins TRBV19 to TRBJ2-4, with D perhaps given as TRBD1 or TRBD2 (5 bases each). CDR3 size: 14 residues. Trimming pared 3 bases from V and 6 bases from J, leaving 12 bases between. CDR1 is LNHDA and CDR2 is SQIVND in the germline V gene (reference sequence). Written as DNA, the CDR3 is TGTGCCAGTAGTATTTCTGGGGACCCAAACATTCAGTACTTC. Protein: CASSISGDPNIQYF.

The chain has TRBV7-2 and TRBJ2-5; 9 bases fit TRBD2. The CDR3 sequence is 16 residues long. CDR1 SGHTA and CDR2 FQGNSA come from the germline V gene. Losses at the gene ends were 5 bases for V and 5 bases for J; bases not matched to a gene: 12. The CDR3, as DNA: TGTGCCAGCAGCCTTAGCATGGGACTAGCTGGCGAGACCCAGTACTTC. This gives the protein CASSLSMGLAGETQYF.

The chain has TRBV6-5 and TRBJ1-2, with TRBD1 identical over 7 bases. This CDR3 spans 14 amino acids. J gave up 5 bases and V 1 base, and 4 bases lay outside the gene matches. Germline lookup yields CDR1 MNHEY and CDR2 SVGAGI. Here the CDR3 reads CASSYLAGGYGYTF. In DNA form, the CDR3 reads TGTGCCAGCAGTTACTTGGCAGGGGGTTATGGCTACACCTTC.

The chain joins TRBV7-9 to TRBJ2-5, with TRBD2 as a possible D gene (5 bases). This CDR3 is built from 13 residues. In germline, CDR1 is SEHNR, CDR2 FQNEAQ (reference sequence). V was shortened by 2 bases and J by 5 bases, with 9 bases between the two germline ends. The CDR3 sequence is CASSLRGGETQYF. The CDR3 DNA follows: TGTGCCAGCAGCTTACGGGGTGGCGAGACCCAGTACTTC. Full variable domain (rest looked up from reference TRBV7-9 and TRBJ2-5): DTGVSQNPRHKITKRGQNVTFRCDPISEHNRLYWYRQTLGQGPEFLTYFQNEAQLEKSRLLSDRFSAERPKGSFSTLEIQRTEQGDSAMYLCASSLRGGETQYFGPGTRLLVL.

This clone appeared a few times. The rearrangement uses TRBV29-1 and TRBJ1-1, with D uncertain. Trimming pared 7 bases from V and 6 bases from J, leaving 3 bases between. The V gene's germline CDR1 is SQVTM and CDR2 ANQGSEA. The CDR3 loop spans 8 amino acids. The CDR3 DNA sequence: TGCAGCGCCTCTGAAGCTTTCTTT. Its protein is CSASEAFF. Looking up the rest from reference TRBV29-1 and TRBJ1-1 gives the full variable domain: SAVISQKPSRDICQRGTSLTIQCQVDSQVTMMFWYRQQPGQSLTLIATANQGSEATYESGFVIDKFPISRPNLTFSTLTVSNMSPEDSSIYLCSASEAFFGQGTRLTVV.

The V and J genes are TRBV15 and TRBJ2-1; the D is unclear. Germline CDR1 LNHNV, CDR2 YYDKDF (reference sequence). Trimming shortened V by 0 bases and J by 5 bases, and 8 bases separated the two germline ends. This CDR3 has 14 amino acids. For the CDR3, the DNA is TGTGCCACCAGCAGAGATCGTAGGGACAATGAGCAGTTCTTC. Protein sequence: CATSRDRRDNEQFF. Full variable domain (rest looked up from reference TRBV15 and TRBJ2-1): DAMVIQNPRYQVTQFGKPVTLSCSQTLNHNVMYWYQQKSSQAPKLLFHYYDKDFNNEADTPDNFQSRRPNTSFCFLDIRSPGLGDTAMYLCATSRDRRDNEQFFGPGTRLTVL.

The rearrangement links TRBV7-2 to TRBJ2-1; 7 bases match TRBD1. The CDR3 consists of 15 residues. With V trimmed by 4 bases and J by 4 bases, 7 bases remained unmatched. The germline V gene encodes CDR1 SGHTA and CDR2 FQGNSA. The CDR3 sequence: CASSSRDRPYNEQFF. Here the CDR3 DNA reads TGTGCCAGCAGCTCCCGGGACAGACCATACAATGAGCAGTTCTTC.

J is TRBJ2-1 and V is TRBV18, with 9 positions matching TRBD1. CDR1 KGHSH and CDR2 LQKENI come from the germline V gene. This CDR3 region has 17 residues. V trimming: 3 bases; J trimming: 0 bases; junction bases outside the gene matches: 6. CDR3 DNA: TGTGCCAGCTCACCTCGGGGACAGGGATCCTCCTACAATGAGCAGTTCTTC. Translating it yields CASSPRGQGSSYNEQFF.

This chain joins TRBV30 and TRBJ2-2; TRBD1 matches at 10 bases. The length of the CDR3 is 15 residues. The junction had 10 bases not matched to a gene; V was cut back by 6 bases and J by 6 bases. Per germline, CDR1 GTSNPN and CDR2 SVGIG (reference sequence). The CDR3 DNA reads as TGTGCCTGCCCCTATGGACAGGGGGTATCCGGGGAGCTGTTTTTT. This translates into CACPYGQGVSGELFF.

V is TRBV5-8 and J is TRBJ2-1; the match to TRBD2 covers 9 bases. V shed 4 bases and J 11 bases; nucleotides not matched to a gene: 4. Germline assignment: CDR1 SGHTS and CDR2 YDEGEE. The length of the CDR3 is 12 residues. The CDR3 nucleotides are TGTGCCAGCAGCGGGGGACTAGCTCAGCAGTTCTTC. Its translation: CASSGGLAQQFF.